This T cell receptor beta chain appears in the sequencing data of a study of blood T cells in healthy people across ages. In its sample, this clonotype was seen many times. Germline V gene sequence: CDR1 DFQATT, CDR2 SNEGSKA (reference sequence). CDR3 length: 14 residues. The V gene lost 0 bases and the J gene lost 6 bases, with 12 bases spanning the gap. PBMCs numbering at least 6.5 million were isolated per sample. Primed by a sample-barcoded 5' primer and a J-beta primer mix, a second PCR proceeded for roughly 7 to 11 cycles. TCRdb itself ran the 5' RACE reads through MiXCR, one entry per CDR3 protein. The table records 710,000 or so distinct CDR3 sequences, about 34% of them present only once.

The receptor was derived from a woman of 80 years or more in good health. J is TRBJ1-5 and V is TRBV20-1; tentative D call: TRBD1 (5 bases). Sequenced: blood. The CDR3 nucleotides are TGCAGTGCTAGAGATTCGGAAGGGACTCAGCCCCAGCATTTT. Translated: CSARDSEGTQPQHF.